This T cell receptor beta chain was captured by sequencing in a study of T cell responses to AZD1222 COVID-19 vaccine. Findings and caveats of the study: The reported proportion of spike-specific TCRs targeting unmutated variant regions was nearly half. Clonal diversity was possibly underestimated; the donors were predominantly white British and more often female.

Profiled with immunoSEQ multiplex PCR; TCRdb holds only in-frame clones, not every one. The data hold 90,000 to 140,000 clones, with roughly 91% observed a single time. A remark on this clone: The antigen is not known.

The CDR3 contains 15 residues. Deletions cut 5 bases from V and 7 bases from J, with 17 bases between. Germline lookup yields CDR1 SGHTA and CDR2 FQGNSA. This chain links TRBV7-2 with TRBJ2-2, with a weak D call TRBD1 (7 bases). The TCR sequence derives from an adult in good health. The sequences come from peripheral blood, collected on day 0 of AZD1222 vaccination. CDR3 region: CASSGWQGGIGELFF. CDR3 bases: TGTGCCAGCAGCGGTTGGCAGGGGGGAATCGGGGAGCTGTTTTTT.